This entry lists 25 T cell receptor beta chains sequenced from one sample in a study of T-cell memory formation after mild COVID-19. TCRdb re-called the 5' RACE reads through MiXCR, storing one row per CDR3 protein. Of 40,000 to 45,000 distinct CDR3 sequences in the sample, 8% to 10% were seen once. The sample was PBMCs or a T cell subset sorted from them (not recorded which). These receptors all come from an adult woman who had mild COVID-19 (a few samples of this study predate the infection). Cell type and time point are not known.

This clonotype was seen many times. This chain uses TRBV29-1 with TRBJ2-7, with D unresolved. V was clipped by 3 bases and J by 2 bases, with 8 bases between them. The CDR3 has 12 residues. CDR1 SQVTM and CDR2 ANQGSEA come from the germline V gene. This chain's CDR3 is CSVDSGTYEQYF. The DNA of the CDR3 is TGCAGCGTTGACAGTGGAACCTACGAGCAGTACTTC.

This clonotype was observed many times. The chain couples TRBV7-6 to TRBJ2-3, with D tentatively TRBD2 (5 bases). With 4 bases removed from V and 1 base from J, the gap between germline ends came to 12 bases. CDR3 length equals 15 residues. Germline CDR1 and CDR2: SGHVS and FNYEAQ. CDR3: CASSSPSPGTDTQYF. The CDR3 DNA reads TGTGCCAGCAGCTCCCCTAGCCCCGGCACAGATACGCAGTATTTT.

The sample holds many counts of this clonotype. This chain uses TRBV3-1 with TRBJ2-7; tentative D call: TRBD1 (6 bases). The germline CDR1 and CDR2 sequences are LGHDT and YNNKEL (reference sequence). This CDR3 is built from 17 residues. V lost 0 bases and J lost 5, with 20 bases in between. CDR3: CASSQDLIQGYRNEQYF. The CDR3 bases are TGTGCCAGCAGCCAAGACTTGATACAGGGATATCGCAACGAGCAGTACTTC.

This clonotype is categorized as medium-sized. The genes are TRBV21-1 and TRBJ2-6; the table's D call, TRBD1, was not checked against the DNA. TRBV21-1 is described as a pseudogene. CDR3 length equals 18 residues. DNA of the CDR3: TGTGCCAGCAGGAAATCTACGGGACGCCTCTCTGGGGCCAACGTCCTGACTTTC. It encodes CASRKSTGRLSGANVLTF.

The chain has TRBV20-1 and TRBJ2-7; TRBD2 might be the D (6 bases). Per the germline V gene, CDR1 is DFQATT and CDR2 is SNEGSKA (reference sequence). This CDR3 comprises 15 residues. Trimming pared 0 bases from V and 3 bases from J, leaving 15 bases between. The CDR3, as DNA: TGCAGTGCTAGAGATCATTTGCGGGACTTCTACGAGCAGTACTTC. This gives the protein CSARDHLRDFYEQYF.

This chain joins TRBV7-2 and TRBJ2-1, with D possibly being TRBD1 (6 bases). CDR1 is SGHTA and CDR2 is FQGNSA in the germline V gene. CDR3 size: 15 residues. Trimming shortened V by 0 bases and J by 1 base, and 7 bases separated the two germline ends. The CDR3: CASSLAQGSYNEQFF. CDR3 in DNA: TGTGCCAGCAGCTTAGCCCAGGGGTCCTACAATGAGCAGTTCTTC.

This clonotype was seen a few times. V usage is TRBV7-8 and J usage is TRBJ2-3; TRBD2 matches at 13 bases. The CDR3 totals 18 residues. V shed 2 bases, J shed 2 bases, and the junction held 7 bases outside the gene matches. Looked up from germline, CDR1 is SGHVS and CDR2 is FQNEAQ. CDR3 amino acids: CASSLPMTSGRITDTQYF. CDR3 DNA sequence: TGTGCCAGCAGCTTACCCATGACTAGCGGGAGGATCACAGATACGCAGTATTTT. Using reference TRBV7-8 and TRBJ2-3 for the parts outside the CDR3, the full variable domain is GAGVSQSPRYKVAKRGQDVALRCDPISGHVSLFWYQQALGQGPEFLTYFQNEAQLDKSGLPSDRFFAERPEGSVSTLKIQRTQQEDSAVYLCASSLPMTSGRITDTQYFGPGTRLTVL.

This clonotype was observed at least ten times. V usage is TRBV3-1 and J usage is TRBJ2-1; 13 bases map to TRBD2. V trimming: 7 bases; J trimming: 7 bases; junction bases outside the gene matches: 7. Germline CDR1 reads LGHDT; CDR2 reads YNNKEL (reference sequence). CDR3 length: 15 residues. CDR3 region: CASNPTGLAGNEQFF. For the CDR3, the DNA is TGTGCCAGCAACCCAACGGGACTAGCGGGAAATGAGCAGTTCTTC.

The chain uses TRBV19 and TRBJ1-5, with D unclear. Trimming took off 4 bases at V and 6 bases at J, with 7 bases between the two ends. Germline assignment: CDR1 LNHDA and CDR2 SQIVND (reference sequence). This CDR3 is 12 amino acids long. The CDR3 DNA sequence: TGTGCCAGTAGTAGACGGGCTCAGCCCCAGCATTTT. It is translated as CASSRRAQPQHF.

The sample holds a few counts of this clonotype. The V and J genes are TRBV11-2 and TRBJ1-1; tentative D call: TRBD1 (5 bases). The CDR3 has 15 residues. From germline, CDR1 is SGHAT and CDR2 FQNNGV. V lost 1 base, J lost 0 bases, and 9 bases lay in between. The CDR3 region has the DNA TGTGCCAGCAGCTTAGTGAGAGGGGTGAACACTGAAGCTTTCTTT. Translated, it gives CASSLVRGVNTEAFF.

This chain connects TRBV6-5 to TRBJ1-6; the D is unclear. Germline V lookup: CDR1 MNHEY, CDR2 SVGAGI. The CDR3 has 17 amino acids. Trimming cost V 5 bases and J 2 bases, with 16 bases left between them. CDR3 nucleotides: TGTGCCAGCAGTCCTGAACCAGGAACCACCTATAATTCACCCCTCCACTTT. It codes for CASSPEPGTTYNSPLHF.

The V and J genes are TRBV9 and TRBJ1-1; TRBD1 might be the D (5 bases). Germline V gene lookup returns CDR1 SGDLS and CDR2 YYNGEE. This CDR3 spans 15 amino acids. Trimming shortened V by 1 base and J by 0 bases, and 10 bases separated the two germline ends. The CDR3 protein is CASSVWDHLNTEAFF. CDR3 nucleotide sequence: TGTGCCAGCAGCGTATGGGACCATCTGAACACTGAAGCTTTCTTT.

The rearrangement joins TRBV11-3 to TRBJ2-4; the D gene could be TRBD1 or TRBD2 (5 bases each). This CDR3 spans 14 amino acids. CDR1 is SGHNT, CDR2 YENEEA, per germline. V was pared by 1 base and J by 5 bases, with 9 bases between. The CDR3 loop reads CASSLGGPENIQYF. CDR3 sequence (DNA): TGTGCCAGCAGCTTAGGGGGACCCGAAAACATTCAGTACTTC.

This clonotype was counted many times. V usage is TRBV10-3 and J usage is TRBJ2-3; the match to TRBD2 covers 9 bases. The CDR3 loop spans 16 amino acids. Germline CDR1 is ENHRY and CDR2 is SYGVKD. The V segment lost 6 bases and the J segment 1 base; nucleotides outside the gene matches: 8. DNA for the CDR3: TGTGCCATCAGCCCAGGCCTAGCGGGGCGCACAGATACGCAGTATTTT. Its translation: CAISPGLAGRTDTQYF.

This clonotype has only a few counts. The rearrangement joins TRBV5-1 to TRBJ2-2, with D possibly TRBD2 on 6 matching bases. Germline CDR1 and CDR2: SGHRS and YFSETQ. The ends were cut back, 4 bases at V and 0 bases at J, with 16 bases in the middle. The CDR3 runs to 17 residues. The CDR3 region is CASSRNRDSSNTGELFF. The CDR3 DNA reads as TGCGCCAGCAGCCGCAACCGGGACTCGTCGAACACCGGGGAGCTGTTTTTT.

The V and J genes are TRBV7-8 and TRBJ2-2, with D possibly TRBD1 on 5 matching bases. Between the trimmed V and J ends, which lost 1 base and 7 bases, there was a span of 19 bases. There are 17 residues in the CDR3. CDR1 is SGHVS and CDR2 is FQNEAQ in the germline V gene. CDR3 protein: CASSLESGSGLNGELFF. CDR3 bases: TGTGCCAGCAGCTTAGAGTCCGGGTCAGGGTTGAACGGGGAGCTGTTTTTT.

This clonotype was counted a few times. The gene calls are TRBV5-1 and TRBJ1-2; D is unresolved. The CDR3 sequence is 15 residues long. The V and J ends lost 0 bases and 4 bases respectively, with 13 bases between them. Germline V gene lookup returns CDR1 SGHRS and CDR2 YFSETQ. CDR3: CASSLDIEISYGYTF. DNA for the CDR3: TGCGCCAGCAGCTTGGATATCGAGATAAGCTATGGCTACACCTTC.

This clonotype was seen a few times. The chain couples TRBV6-2 or TRBV6-3 to TRBJ1-2; the match to TRBD1 covers 8 bases. Trimming at V came to 4 bases and at J to 5 bases, leaving 0 bases not matched to a gene. Germline loops: CDR1 MNHEY, CDR2 SVGEGT. The CDR3 totals 12 residues. CDR3 in DNA: TGTGCCAGCAGTTGGACAGGGTATGGCTACACCTTC. Residues: CASSWTGYGYTF.

This clonotype was detected many times. The V call is TRBV7-2, the J call TRBJ2-6; 7 bases agree with TRBD1. The CDR3 is made up of 18 amino acids. The V and J ends lost 2 bases and 0 bases, in that order; junction bases with no gene match: 7. CDR1 is SGHTA and CDR2 is FQGNSA in the germline V gene. In DNA form, the CDR3 reads TGTGCCAGCAGCTTACTAGGGACAGCCAACTCTGGGGCCAACGTCCTGACTTTC. It encodes CASSLLGTANSGANVLTF.

The table lists this clonotype with a few counts. This chain joins TRBV7-8 and TRBJ2-7, with 7 bases fitting TRBD1. Trimming took 7 bases from V and 2 from J; bases not matched to a gene: 11. The CDR3 totals 15 residues. Germline V CDR1 and CDR2: SGHVS, FQNEAQ. CDR3 sequence reads: CASTKSGTATYEQYF. CDR3 DNA: TGTGCCAGCACCAAATCCGGGACAGCGACCTACGAGCAGTACTTC.

This clonotype was observed a few times. As DNA, the CDR3 is TGTGCCAGCAGCCAAGTACGAGACTTCGGGGATACGCAGTATTTT. It yields the protein CASSQVRDFGDTQYF. V is TRBV4-2 and J is TRBJ2-3; D is undetermined. V gave up 1 base and J gave up 6 bases, with 14 bases separating them. Per the germline V gene, CDR1 is LGHNA and CDR2 is YNFKEQ. This CDR3 is built from 15 residues.

This clonotype came up a few times. The V gene is TRBV14, the J gene TRBJ2-7, with D possibly matching TRBD1 (6 bases). Trimming removed 6 bases at V and 6 bases at J, with 15 bases between. Per germline, CDR1 SGHDN and CDR2 FVKESK. CDR3 length: 13 residues. For the CDR3, the DNA is TGTGCCAGCAGTACGGACGTACAGGGCGAGCAGTACGTC. This gives the protein CASSTDVQGEQYV.

At least ten counts were recorded for this clonotype. V gene TRBV20-1 combines with J gene TRBJ2-3; the match to TRBD2 covers 7 bases. The V segment lost 3 bases and the J segment 4 bases; nucleotides outside the gene matches: 4. The V gene's germline CDR1 is DFQATT and CDR2 SNEGSKA (reference sequence). CDR3 length equals 13 residues. The DNA of the CDR3 is TGCAGTGCTAGCACTAGCGAAGCAGATACGCAGTATTTT. Protein product: CSASTSEADTQYF.

This clonotype was counted many times. The chain employs TRBV7-9 and TRBJ2-7, with TRBD1 matching over 7 bases. CDR1 SEHNR and CDR2 FQNEAQ come from the germline V gene (reference sequence). The V and J ends lost 3 bases and 0 bases, in that order; junction bases with no gene match: 5. The CDR3 covers 15 residues. CDR3 sequence: CASSLVTGHSYEQYF. CDR3 sequence (DNA): TGTGCCAGCAGCTTGGTGACAGGGCACTCCTACGAGCAGTACTTC.

This clonotype has more than one count but fewer than ten. The genes are TRBV6-6 and TRBJ2-7, with 9 bases aligning to TRBD2. Trimming removed 1 base from V and 3 bases from J; junction bases left unmatched: 7. Germline loops: CDR1 MNHNY, CDR2 SVGAGI (reference sequence). This CDR3 is 16 amino acids long. CDR3 sequence reads: CASSYFGRLADYEQYF. In DNA, the CDR3 is TGTGCCAGCAGTTACTTCGGCCGACTAGCGGACTACGAGCAGTACTTC.